This TCR beta chain was observed in a study of blood T cell repertoires in COVID-19. Study at large: COVID-19 samples from acute and convalescent phases originated in the United States, Italy and Spain. PBMCs, B-cell-depleted T cells, or T cells provided the cDNA or gDNA that made up the material.

The germline gives CDR1 SGHTA, CDR2 FQGNSA. CDR3 length: 13 residues. V gave up 3 bases and J gave up 4 bases, with 8 bases separating them. Repertoires were generated with immunoSEQ multiplex PCR, while TCRdb's copy carries only in-frame clones and drops some. The table lists under 450,000 clones, less than 90% of them singletons. The clonotype was recovered from a woman aged 30 to 39 who had recovered from COVID-19. The chain has TRBV7-2 and TRBJ2-3; no clear D. Sample: PBMCs or T cells enriched from blood (not recorded which). CDR3 sequence reads: CASSFDRADTQYF. Written as DNA, the CDR3 is TGTGCCAGCAGCTTTGATCGCGCAGATACGCAGTATTTT.